What follows are 25 T cell receptor beta chains derived from one specimen sequenced in a study of HIV-infected patients and healthy controls. Alpha and beta constant-region primers primed reverse transcription of 400 to 650 ng RNA. Using multiplexing indices, alpha and beta chain libraries were generated apart by chain-specific third strand synthesis. Each CDR3 protein is one row after TCRdb ran MiXCR on the 5' RACE reads. The table has more than 15,000 distinct CDR3 sequences, roughly 9.5% seen once. Whole blood was used without fractionation, so all unsorted peripheral T cells were included. The sequenced material came from blood. These receptor sequences come from an adult in good health.

There are many counts of this clonotype. This chain uses TRBV29-1 with TRBJ2-1, with TRBD1 matching 7 bases. This CDR3 comprises 13 residues. Losses at the gene ends were 2 bases for V and 7 bases for J; bases not matched to a gene: 5. Germline V gives CDR1 SQVTM, CDR2 ANQGSEA. CDR3 nucleotides: TGCAGCGTTGAAAGGGGGCTGGGGAATGAGCAGTTCTTC. Protein product: CSVERGLGNEQFF.

This clonotype was observed a few times. The V and J genes are TRBV12-3 or TRBV12-4 and TRBJ2-2; a weak D match, TRBD2 (5 bases). V lost 3 bases and J 4 bases, leaving 15 bases between the germline ends. This CDR3 is 16 amino acids long. The CDR3 nucleotides are TGTGCCAGCAGTTTGAGAGGGAGTCGGTCCACCGGGGAGCTGTTTTTT. Translating gives CASSLRGSRSTGELFF.

This clonotype was picked up many times. CDR3 region: CAWSPGLTGGDTQYF. The CDR3, as DNA: TGTGCCTGGAGCCCGGGACTAACCGGGGGGGATACGCAGTATTTT. The chain employs TRBV30 and TRBJ2-3, with 7 bases aligning to TRBD2. From germline, CDR1 is GTSNPN and CDR2 SVGIG (reference sequence). The CDR3 totals 15 residues. Trimming at V came to 3 bases and at J to 6 bases, leaving 12 bases not matched to a gene.

A few counts support this clonotype. This rearrangement joins TRBV29-1 to TRBJ2-4; the D gene is possibly TRBD2 (6 bases). From germline, CDR1 is SQVTM and CDR2 ANQGSEA. The V end was cut by 4 bases, the J end by 3 bases, with 16 bases between. The CDR3 sequence is 15 residues long. The CDR3 loop reads CSVGGREEGKNIQYF. The CDR3 DNA sequence: TGCAGCGTTGGCGGCAGGGAGGAGGGCAAAAACATTCAGTACTTC.

The table lists this clonotype with many counts. The chain has TRBV5-1 and TRBJ1-1, with a possible D match to TRBD1 (5 bases). V gave up 8 bases and J gave up 4 bases, with 21 bases separating them. This CDR3 comprises 15 residues. Germline CDR1 and CDR2: SGHRS and YFSETQ. The CDR3 bases are TGCGCCAGTCACTCCTCAGGGACCGAGAGCACTGAAGCTTTCTTT. Its translation: CASHSSGTESTEAFF.

This clonotype showed up many times. J is TRBJ2-7 and V is TRBV28; 7 bases line up with TRBD1. V shed 5 bases and J 7 bases; nucleotides not matched to a gene: 11. Germline V gene data show CDR1 as MDHEN and CDR2 as SYDVKM. The CDR3 is made up of 14 amino acids. The CDR3 bases are TGTGCCAGCAGTACTAACAGGGGTTCGGGTGAGCAGTACTTC. Translation gives CASSTNRGSGEQYF.

This clonotype was counted ten times or more. The chain combines TRBV15 with TRBJ1-5; a weak D match, TRBD1 (5 bases). CDR1 and CDR2 from the germline V gene are LNHNV and YYDKDF (reference sequence). V was trimmed by 2 bases and J by 2 bases, leaving 22 bases between them. The CDR3 has 19 residues. The CDR3 DNA sequence: TGTGCCACCAGCAGAAATCTTTACTCCGGGGACGGGGGCAATCAGCCCCAGCATTTT. Protein product: CATSRNLYSGDGGNQPQHF.

This clonotype occurred a few times. The rearrangement uses TRBV4-2 and TRBJ2-7, with a tentative D call TRBD2 (7 bases). CDR1 is LGHNA, CDR2 YNFKEQ, per germline. V was trimmed by 2 bases and J by 6 bases, leaving 14 bases between them. CDR3 length equals 14 residues. The CDR3 nucleotides read TGTGCCAGCAGCCAAAAAGAGGGGGGGCTCGAGCAGTACTTC. Amino acid sequence: CASSQKEGGLEQYF.

The chain links TRBV29-1 to TRBJ2-1; 9 bases fit TRBD2. The V gene end was trimmed by 4 bases and the J gene end by 9 bases; junction bases not matched to a gene: 4. The CDR3 spans 12 residues. CDR1 and CDR2 from the germline V gene are SQVTM and ANQGSEA. The CDR3 is CSVVASGTEQFF. CDR3 coding DNA: TGCAGCGTTGTTGCTAGCGGGACTGAGCAGTTCTTC.

This clonotype was detected ten times or more. One junction end does not reproduce the germline sequence, and a read error may be involved. The V and J genes are TRBV3-1 and TRBJ2-7; 7 nucleotides match TRBD2. This CDR3 is built from 14 residues. CDR1 and CDR2 from the germline V gene are LGHDT and YNNKEL (reference sequence). CDR3 in amino acids: CASSRSGRADLVHF. The CDR3 DNA sequence: TGTGCCAGCAGCCGAAGTGGGAGGGCCGATCTAGTGCACTTC.

The chain recombines TRBV4-1 with TRBJ2-7, with D perhaps matching TRBD2 (5 bases). The CDR3 sequence is 16 residues long. Germline lookup yields CDR1 MGHRA and CDR2 YSYEKL. V lost 0 bases to trimming and J lost 1 base, with 13 bases between them. CDR3 DNA: TGCGCCAGCAGCCAAGACCCGGACTTATCGTCCTACGAGCAGTACTTC. Translation gives CASSQDPDLSSYEQYF.

This clonotype was recorded many times. This sequence joins TRBV28 and TRBJ2-3; D not certain. The CDR3 loop spans 13 amino acids. Germline V gene lookup returns CDR1 MDHEN and CDR2 SYDVKM. Trimming stripped 5 bases from V and 2 bases from J, with 8 bases between. Here the CDR3 reads CASSLDPTDTQYF. The CDR3 DNA reads as TGTGCCAGCAGTCTGGACCCCACAGATACGCAGTATTTT.

The chain uses TRBV28 and TRBJ1-4, with D uncertain. The CDR3 is 12 amino acids. In germline, CDR1 is MDHEN, CDR2 SYDVKM. The V and J ends lost 6 bases and 9 bases respectively, with 11 bases between them. The DNA for the CDR3 is TGTGCCAGCAGAAGCCTTATCAAAAAACTGTTTTTT. Translated, it gives CASRSLIKKLFF.

This clonotype was found many times. The chain joins TRBV7-8 to TRBJ2-5, with D possibly being TRBD1 or TRBD2 (5 bases each). Germline V gene lookup returns CDR1 SGHVS and CDR2 FQNEAQ. With 1 base removed from V and 4 bases from J, the gap between germline ends came to 13 bases. This CDR3 is built from 15 residues. The CDR3 sequence: CASSLERGEGETQYF. In DNA form, the CDR3 reads TGTGCCAGCAGCTTAGAAAGAGGGGAAGGAGAGACCCAGTACTTC.

The chain couples TRBV21-1 to TRBJ2-2; the table's TRBD1 call for D was not verified on the DNA. TRBV21-1 is described as a pseudogene. The CDR3 contains 13 residues. In nucleotides, the CDR3 is TGTGCCAGCAGGCCAGGGTCAGCCGGGGAGCTGTTTTTT. Protein: CASRPGSAGELFF.

This clonotype was counted many times. The genes are TRBV27 and TRBJ2-7; no clear D. Germline CDR1 is MNHEY and CDR2 is SMNVEV (reference sequence). This CDR3 has 15 amino acids. V lost 0 bases, J lost 4 bases, and 13 bases lay in between. CDR3 sequence (DNA): TGTGCCAGCAGTTTATCTCGGGCTAGACCGTACGAGCAGTACTTC. Translated, it gives CASSLSRARPYEQYF.

This clonotype was counted many times. The rearrangement links TRBV3-1 to TRBJ2-1; 9 bases map to TRBD1. V shed 5 bases, J shed 8 bases, and the junction held 7 bases outside the gene matches. The CDR3 is 14 amino acids. Germline V gives CDR1 LGHDT, CDR2 YNNKEL (reference sequence). This chain's CDR3 is CASSTRRTGDEQFF. The CDR3 DNA is TGTGCCAGCAGCACCCGTCGGACAGGGGATGAGCAGTTCTTC.

This clonotype occurred many times. This chain uses TRBV4-1 with TRBJ2-7; D gene unclear. The length of the CDR3 is 14 residues. Per the germline V gene, CDR1 is MGHRA and CDR2 is YSYEKL. With 5 bases removed from V and 5 bases from J, the gap between germline ends came to 16 bases. CDR3 loop: CASSVERYSDEQYF. CDR3 sequence (DNA): TGCGCCAGCAGCGTCGAGCGATACTCGGACGAGCAGTACTTC.

This clonotype is labeled as medium-sized. The chain employs TRBV10-2 and TRBJ2-2, with D unclear. Looked up from germline, CDR1 is WSHSY and CDR2 is SAAADI. The CDR3 is 14 amino acids. V shed 8 bases and J shed 5 bases, with 15 bases lying between them. CDR3 loop: CASQAQRETGELFF. DNA of the CDR3: TGCGCCAGCCAAGCGCAAAGAGAAACCGGGGAGCTGTTTTTT.

At least ten counts were recorded for this clonotype. CDR3 protein: CASSHERGGSYEQYF. The CDR3 DNA sequence: TGTGCCAGCAGCCATGAGCGGGGTGGATCCTACGAGCAGTACTTC. The chain couples TRBV4-2 to TRBJ2-7; 7 bases are a match to TRBD2. Germline V lookup: CDR1 LGHNA, CDR2 YNFKEQ. This CDR3 spans 15 amino acids. With 3 bases clipped from V and 1 base from J, the junction kept 6 bases outside the gene matches.

This clonotype was recorded at least ten times. The genes are TRBV28 and TRBJ1-6; no reliable D call. CDR3 length: 14 residues. V gave up 7 bases and J gave up 10 bases, with 17 bases separating them. Germline CDR1 MDHEN, CDR2 SYDVKM. CDR3 residues: CASTPSWGASPLHF. DNA for the CDR3: TGTGCCAGCACCCCTTCTTGGGGAGCCTCACCCCTCCACTTT. The complete variable domain, with remaining parts taken from reference TRBV28 and TRBJ1-6, reads DVKVTQSSRYLVKRTGEKVFLECVQDMDHENMFWYRQDPGLGLRLIYFSYDVKMKEKGDIPEGYSVSREKKERFSLILESASTNQTSMYLCASTPSWGASPLHFGNGTRLTVT.

This clonotype has at least ten counts. This chain links TRBV2 with TRBJ2-1; a weak D match, TRBD1 (6 bases). V was cut by 7 bases and J by 11 bases, with 18 bases left in between. CDR3 length equals 13 residues. CDR1 is SNHLY, CDR2 FYNNEI, per germline. The CDR3 loop reads CASIPTDQGKQFF. For the CDR3, the DNA is TGTGCCAGCATCCCAACCGATCAGGGGAAGCAGTTCTTC.

V and J are TRBV6-1 and TRBJ2-3, with TRBD2 identical over 7 bases. This CDR3 has 14 residues. CDR1 and CDR2 from the germline V gene are MNHNS and SASEGT. Trimming at V came to 4 bases and at J to 3 bases, leaving 4 bases not matched to a gene. This chain's CDR3 is CASSVPGGTDTQYF. Written as DNA, the CDR3 is TGTGCCAGCAGTGTGCCGGGAGGAACAGATACGCAGTATTTT.

Note on this clonotype: A clone one base away is much larger, so this may be a read error. The CDR3 protein is CASSSGSSKDTQYF. Here the CDR3 DNA reads TGTGCCAGCAGCTCGGGGTCTAGCAAAGATACGCAGTATTTT. J is TRBJ2-3 and V is TRBV5-4; possibly TRBD2 for D (5 bases). The length of the CDR3 is 14 residues. Germline lookup yields CDR1 SGHNT and CDR2 YYREEE (reference sequence).

Many counts were recorded for this clonotype. The chain links TRBV10-2 to TRBJ2-2; no firm D call. The CDR3 is made up of 13 amino acids. CDR1 and CDR2 (germline): WSHSY, SAAADI. V shed 6 bases and J shed 3 bases, with 8 bases lying between them. The CDR3 here is CASRDRDTGELFF. The CDR3 DNA reads as TGCGCCAGCAGGGACCGGGACACCGGGGAGCTGTTTTTT.